The rows below give T cell receptor beta chains drawn from one sample of a study of T cell clusters in autoimmune cytopenias. TCRdb re-called the multiplex PCR reads and shows each CDR3 protein once, DNA omitted. Its clone listing holds about 2,700 distinct CDR3 sequences. The same sample was also studied in work on T cell repertoires in aging, cancer and after chemotherapy.

What was sequenced was peripheral blood. These receptors originate from a human donor with an autoimmune cytopenia or autoimmune hepatitis (not recorded which). Each CDR3 is given with its conserved first and last residue. Some rows have no size entry. The others give once, few or many, or a class for an expanded clone.

TRBJ2-1 TRBV13 13 medium-sized CASSNRDSDRQFF
TRBJ2-5 TRBV5-1 15 NA CASSPRTGARETQYF
TRBJ2-7 TRBV6-5 13 medium-sized CASSRTGLYEQYF
TRBJ1-4 TRBV20-1 14 NA CSAPREGRNEKLFF
TRBJ1-2 TRBV12-3/TRBV12-4 13 NA CASTPQFNYGYTF
TRBJ1-1 TRBV6-2/TRBV6-3 15 NA CASSYSLGVNTEAFF
TRBJ2-7 TRBV5-1 14 NA CASSSYRGSDEQYF
TRBJ2-3 TRBV19 16 medium-sized CASSMASGGGTDTQYF
TRBJ2-1 TRBV5-4 13 medium-sized CASSDRGGVGQFF
TRBJ2-7 TRBV6-4 16 NA CASSLASGAQSREQYF
TRBJ2-3 TRBV10-3 11 NA CAIRRTDTQYF
TRBJ2-6 TRBV29-1 17 hyperexpanded CSVWGGTGSAGANVLTF
TRBJ2-1 TRBV19 11 NA CASSIFNEQFF
TRBJ2-1 TRBV13 16 medium-sized CASSLVTGLDYNEQFF
TRBJ1-1 TRBV29-1 12 medium-sized CSAGGQNTEAFF
TRBJ2-7 TRBV6-1 15 NA CASSEGAAGRNEQYF
TRBJ2-3 TRBV29-1 14 NA CSVGRGAPADTQYF
TRBJ1-2 TRBV10-3 13 NA CASSPFDTHGYTF
TRBJ2-7 TRBV29-1 15 large CSVEIGWGGRREQYF
TRBJ2-3 TRBV10-3 11 NA CATTASNTQYF
TRBJ2-5 TRBV10-3 13 NA CAISELGQETQYF
TRBJ1-4 TRBV6-9 13 medium-sized CASRTEDWEKLFF
TRBJ1-5 TRBV6-5 14 NA CASHSAGGLRPQHF
TRBJ2-1 TRBV5-6 15 medium-sized CASSLVTGFYNEQFF
TRBJ1-2 TRBV6-2/TRBV6-3 13 NA CASSYVSNYGYTF
TRBJ2-7 TRBV27 13 medium-sized CASSSTRTGEQYF
TRBJ2-1 TRBV5-6 14 medium-sized CASSSGTGGNEQFF
TRBJ2-1 TRBV6-6 15 medium-sized CASRNWSGGDNEQFF
TRBJ2-5 TRBV10-3 15 NA CAISAQGGRDETQYF
TRBJ1-2 TRBV19 12 medium-sized CASRRGVDGYTF
TRBJ2-1 TRBV13 11 medium-sized CASSLYGTSFF
TRBJ2-4 TRBV5-6 16 NA CASSLGQHLAKNIQYF
TRBJ2-5 TRBV15 13 NA CATSIGGKETQYF
TRBJ1-1 TRBV11-2 14 NA CASSLGRKNTEAFF
TRBJ2-3 TRBV29-1 16 NA CSVPRTSGGTGDTQYF
TRBJ2-7 TRBV6-2/TRBV6-3 15 medium-sized CASNSGLAPSYEQYF
TRBJ2-1 TRBV5-6 16 medium-sized CASSLRGPLGVNEQFF
TRBJ2-2 TRBV7-6 16 medium-sized CASSLRPTNIYGELFF
TRBJ2-7 TRBV7-2 14 NA CASSYQGGSYEQYF
TRBJ2-7 TRBV5-6 15 NA CASSLAVGQAYEQYF
TRBJ1-1 TRBV7-6 14 NA CASSPRTGNTEAFF
TRBJ1-6 TRBV6-5 15 NA CASRPGTTNNSPLHF
TRBJ1-2 TRBV12-3/TRBV12-4 16 NA CASSLKFGQGARGYTF
TRBJ2-3 TRBV27 15 NA CASSLIGQGTDTQYF
TRBJ2-5 TRBV5-4 17 NA CASSLVASSGSAETQYF
TRBJ2-2 TRBV19 16 medium-sized CASLKGGSGDAGELFF
TRBJ2-3 TRBV7-9 16 medium-sized CASTPGLARDTDTQYF
TRBJ1-3 TRBV6-5 15 NA CASRTLRDSGNTIYF
TRBJ2-5 TRBV11-2 16 NA CASSLIRTAVQETQYF
TRBJ1-2 TRBV6-5 12 medium-sized CASREAGFSYTF
TRBJ2-7 TRBV14 13 NA CASSQWKEAGQYF
TRBJ2-7 TRBV5-5 15 NA CASSLLKHFYYEQYF
TRBJ2-7 TRBV6-6 14 NA CASSSGTNTGEQYF
TRBJ1-5 TRBV6-5 15 NA CASSQLAGANQPQHF
TRBJ1-5 TRBV6-2/TRBV6-3 18 NA CASSPRDRLVQSNQPQHF
TRBJ2-6 TRBV7-9 12 medium-sized CASSPLANVLTF
TRBJ1-5 TRBV12-3/TRBV12-4 16 NA CASSPDRFHSNQPQHF
TRBJ1-6 TRBV27 15 NA CASSLRQGAYSPLHF
TRBJ2-3 TRBV11-3 14 NA CASSSTSGADTQYF
TRBJ1-5 TRBV5-6 12 NA CASSSGGQPQHF